The 18 T cell receptor beta chains below all came from one sample that was sequenced in a study of blood T cells in healthy people across ages. A second about 7 to 11 cycle PCR used barcoded and J-beta primers. In TCRdb, the 5' RACE reads were re-called with MiXCR into one record per CDR3 protein. Altogether 1 million to 1.2 million distinct CDR3 sequences are present, 30% to 40% being singletons, with the ten largest covering around 12%. Source material: blood. Source of these receptors: a man between 18 and 29 years old in good health.

A few counts support this clonotype. V usage is TRBV2 and J usage is TRBJ2-3; D unclear. Germline lookup yields CDR1 SNHLY and CDR2 FYNNEI. V was shortened by 5 bases and J by 7 bases, with 10 bases between the two germline ends. The CDR3 runs to 12 residues. In nucleotides, the CDR3 is TGTGCCAGCAGTTACACTACCAATACGCAGTATTTT. Its protein is CASSYTTNTQYF.

This chain connects TRBV4-3 to TRBJ2-1; TRBD2 matches at 7 bases. The CDR3 is made up of 16 amino acids. Germline loops: CDR1 LGHNA, CDR2 YSLEER. J lost 4 bases, V lost 0 bases, and 6 bases had no gene match. This CDR3 is CASSQDTTSRYNEQFF. The DNA for the CDR3 is TGCGCCAGCAGCCAAGATACGACTAGCAGGTACAATGAGCAGTTCTTC.

In this sample, this clonotype turned up many times. V usage is TRBV14 and J usage is TRBJ1-2; D gene uncertain. Germline CDR1 SGHDN, CDR2 FVKESK. This CDR3 contains 16 residues. Trimming removed 0 bases at V and 1 base at J, with 12 bases between. CDR3 amino acids: CASSQEGKDVNYGYTF. CDR3 nucleotides: TGTGCCAGCAGCCAAGAAGGGAAGGATGTTAACTATGGCTACACCTTC.

The chain uses TRBV25-1 and TRBJ2-1; TRBD1 matches at 7 bases. CDR1 and CDR2 from the germline V gene are MGHDK and SYGVNS. CDR3 length equals 14 residues. The V and J ends lost 3 bases and 7 bases, in that order; junction bases with no gene match: 6. The CDR3 here is CASSDRQGRNEQFF. For the CDR3, the DNA is TGTGCCAGCAGTGATCGACAGGGTCGAAATGAGCAGTTCTTC.

This clonotype occurred a few times. The chain carries TRBV7-2 and TRBJ2-4; D might be TRBD1 (6 bases). The assigned J gene may be wrong: the sequence end matches TRBJ2-7 better. The CDR3 length is 18 residues. Germline V gene data show CDR1 as SGHTA and CDR2 as FQGNSA. DNA for the CDR3: TGTGCCAGCAGCTTAGTAGACAGGCGCCGGACAGTAGACAACGAGCAGTACTTC. Amino acids: CASSLVDRRRTVDNEQYF.

At least ten counts were recorded for this clonotype. CDR3 nucleotide sequence: TGCAGTGTGAGGGACAGCCCTAACTATGGCTACACCTTC. It encodes CSVRDSPNYGYTF. V gene TRBV20-1 combines with J gene TRBJ1-2, with 7 bases fitting TRBD1. This CDR3 comprises 13 residues. J gave up 0 bases and V 7 bases, and 5 bases lay outside the gene matches. Germline V gives CDR1 DFQATT, CDR2 SNEGSKA (reference sequence).

The table lists this clonotype with a few counts. The V call is TRBV5-1, the J call TRBJ2-1; a weak D match, TRBD2 (5 bases). The CDR3 runs to 14 residues. CDR1 is SGHRS, CDR2 YFSETQ, per germline. Trimming took 2 bases from V and 9 from J, leaving 15 bases between them. The CDR3 nucleotides are TGCGCCAGCAGCTTCGACCCGGGATGGGGTGAGCAGTTCTTC. It codes for CASSFDPGWGEQFF. Full variable domain (remainder filled in from reference TRBV5-1 and TRBJ2-1): KAGVTQTPRYLIKTRGQQVTLSCSPISGHRSVSWYQQTPGQGLQFLFEYFSETQRNKGNFPGRFSGRQFSNSRSEMNVSTLELGDSALYLCASSFDPGWGEQFFGPGTRLTVL.

The chain is built from TRBV6-1 and TRBJ1-1; no firm D call. V lost 6 bases, J lost 0 bases, and 11 bases lay in between. Germline V CDR1 and CDR2: MNHNS, SASEGT. This CDR3 has 14 amino acids. The CDR3 loop is CASSDTGLNTEAFF. The DNA for the CDR3 is TGTGCCAGCAGCGACACGGGCCTGAACACTGAAGCTTTCTTT.

This clonotype was seen only a few times. The rearrangement joins TRBV4-1 to TRBJ2-3; TRBD2 might be the D (5 bases). CDR1 MGHRA and CDR2 YSYEKL come from the germline V gene. This CDR3 has 16 amino acids. Trimming shortened V by 0 bases and J by 1 base, and 11 bases separated the two germline ends. The CDR3 nucleotides read TGCGCCAGCAGCCAAGAAGAGAGCGGACGCACAGATACGCAGTATTTT. Amino acid sequence: CASSQEESGRTDTQYF.

The gene calls are TRBV4-1 and TRBJ1-1; 7 bases line up with TRBD1. Germline-derived CDR1 and CDR2 are MGHRA and YSYEKL. After removal of 4 bases from V and 6 bases from J, the junction contained 14 bases not matched to a gene. This CDR3 contains 16 residues. The CDR3 region has the DNA TGCGCCAGCAGCCCGATTTATAAAACAGGGGTGCCTGAAGCTTTCTTT. Translation gives CASSPIYKTGVPEAFF.

The CDR3 bases are TGTGCCAGCAGTACCCTCCGGGACGGGAACACTGAAGCTTTCTTT. This codes for CASSTLRDGNTEAFF. The chain carries TRBV6-6 and TRBJ1-1, with D tentatively TRBD1 (5 bases). V shed 5 bases and J shed 1 base, with 14 bases lying between them. This CDR3 spans 15 amino acids. The V gene's germline CDR1 is MNHNY and CDR2 SVGAGI (reference sequence).

This clonotype is a singleton in its sample. The chain carries TRBV6-2 or TRBV6-3 and TRBJ1-2, with 9 bases aligning to TRBD1. V gave up 6 bases and J gave up 12 bases; unmatched junction bases: 8. This CDR3 is 12 amino acids long. In germline, CDR1 is MNHEY, CDR2 SVGEGT. CDR3 nucleotides: TGTGCCAGCAGCCAAGGACAGGGGAGTCACACCTTC. Its translation is CASSQGQGSHTF.

This clonotype has just a few counts. This sequence joins TRBV6-6 and TRBJ1-2, with D unclear. The CDR3 is made up of 13 amino acids. The V end lost 0 bases, the J end lost 8 bases, and 10 bases lay between the germline ends. CDR1 is MNHNY and CDR2 is SVGAGI in the germline V gene (reference sequence). Here the CDR3 DNA reads TGTGCCAGCAGTTACTCGATGTTGGAAGGCTACACCTTC. Translating it yields CASSYSMLEGYTF.

This clonotype has a count of ten or more. The chain couples TRBV7-9 to TRBJ2-7; possible D gene TRBD2, 5 bases. Germline V gives CDR1 SEHNR, CDR2 FQNEAQ (reference sequence). This CDR3 comprises 13 residues. Trimming stripped 4 bases from V and 0 bases from J, with 7 bases between. The chain's CDR3 is CASSSGDSYEQYF. The CDR3, as DNA: TGTGCCAGCAGCTCCGGGGACTCCTACGAGCAGTACTTC.

V and J are TRBV7-2 and TRBJ1-2; a possible D gene is TRBD1 (5 bases). Germline V lookup: CDR1 SGHTA, CDR2 FQGNSA. The CDR3 runs 12 residues. Trimming cost V 8 bases and J 2 bases, with 9 bases left between them. The CDR3 region is CASGWDNYGYTF. CDR3 nucleotides: TGTGCCAGCGGTTGGGACAACTATGGCTACACCTTC.

The V and J genes are TRBV20-1 and TRBJ2-3; D is tentatively TRBD1 or TRBD2 (6 bases each). Deletions cut 2 bases from V and 2 bases from J, with 14 bases between. Germline loops: CDR1 DFQATT, CDR2 SNEGSKA (reference sequence). This CDR3 region has 15 residues. The CDR3 DNA reads as TGCAGTGCTAGACGGGGGCATAGGATCACAGATACGCAGTATTTT. It translates to CSARRGHRITDTQYF.

This clonotype was detected only a few times. The V and J genes are TRBV20-1 and TRBJ2-1, with 12 bases fitting TRBD2. The CDR3 is 19 amino acids. The germline V gene has CDR1 DFQATT and CDR2 SNEGSKA (reference sequence). V dropped 0 bases and J dropped 2; count of bases not matched to a gene: 11. The CDR3 coding sequence is TGCAGTGCTAGAGATCCCCGACTAGCGGGGGAATCAACCTACAATGAGCAGTTCTTC. Encoded protein: CSARDPRLAGESTYNEQFF.

Ten or more counts support this clonotype. The chain joins TRBV29-1 to TRBJ1-2; D is unclear. Germline V gene sequence: CDR1 SQVTM, CDR2 ANQGSEA. CDR3 size: 13 residues. The germline V and J ends were trimmed by 6 bases and 2 bases, with 13 bases remaining between them. DNA of the CDR3: TGCAGCGTCCGCCGGACGGGCAACTATGGCTACACCTTC. This translates into CSVRRTGNYGYTF.